Listed below are T cell receptor beta chains from one sample, sequenced in a study of identical twins. TCRdb re-derived calls from the 5' RACE reads in MiXCR, one entry per CDR3 protein. In the table there are around 650,000 distinct CDR3 sequences, less than 9% of which are singletons. The data were also submitted as part of a second study, on yellow fever vaccine responses in identical twins.

Sequencing was done on a sample of PBMCs. Every receptor here comes from a woman aged 18-29 years in good health. CDR3s include the opening cysteine and the closing phenylalanine or tryptophan. A D gene is named only where the DNA matches it firmly. Only some rows state a clone size, as once, few, many or a class for expanded clones.

clone_size d_call j_call v_call cdr3_aa cdr3_nt
NA NA TRBJ1-1 TRBV28 CASSYGLGGEGLNTEAFF TGTGCCAGCAGTTATGGGCTGGGCGGGGAGGGCTTGAACACTGAAGCTTTCTTT
few NA TRBJ1-2 TRBV5-6 CASSYGNYGYTF TGTGCCAGCAGCTACGGGAACTATGGCTACACCTTC
NA NA TRBJ2-3 TRBV12-3/TRBV12-4 CASSLNVGSTDTQYF TGTGCCAGCAGTTTAAACGTCGGTAGCACAGATACGCAGTATTTT
many TRBD2 TRBJ2-3 TRBV12-3/TRBV12-4 CASSLSSGSTDTQYF TGTGCCAGCAGTTTGTCTAGCGGATCCACAGATACGCAGTATTTT
NA TRBD2 TRBJ2-7 TRBV10-3 CAIRSGTPYEQYF TGTGCCATACGAAGCGGGACCCCCTACGAGCAGTACTTC
NA NA TRBJ1-1 TRBV7-9 CASSPTRTGIFDTEVFF TGTGCCAGCAGCCCGACTCGAACAGGGATATTCGACACTGAAGTTTTCTTT
NA NA TRBJ2-1 TRBV21-1 CASSAQTVNEQFF TGTGCCAGCAGCGCCCAGACAGTTAATGAGCAGTTCTTC
NA NA TRBJ2-1 TRBV7-9 CASSLYGTYNEQFF TGTGCCAGCAGCTTATACGGGACTTACAATGAGCAGTTCTTC
many TRBD1 TRBJ1-1 TRBV29-1 CSVAGQGGTEAFF TGCAGCGTTGCTGGACAGGGAGGGACTGAAGCTTTCTTT
many NA TRBJ2-1 TRBV7-2 CASSLGGLIPFF TGTGCCAGCAGCTTAGGGGGGTTGATTCCGTTCTTC